The present entry profiles one TCR beta chain with its context. The V and J ends lost 3 bases and 4 bases, in that order; junction bases with no gene match: 7. Looked up from germline, CDR1 is SGHTA and CDR2 is FQGNSA. CDR3 length: 15 amino acids. This table comes from immunoSEQ multiplex PCR, and its TCRdb copy is limited to in-frame clones, with some not included. The table includes roughly 30,000 clones, approximately 90% detected once. The source of the sample is a study of control samples from healthy donors and cancer patients. This clonotype was sampled from a woman in her 40s with lung cancer. The chain is built from TRBV7-2 and TRBJ2-5; TRBD2 matches 8 bases. Sequencing was carried out using PBMCs. CDR3 region: CASSFTSRGGETQYF. DNA of the CDR3: TGTGCCAGCAGCTTCACTAGCCGGGGGGGAGAGACCCAGTACTTC.